This TCR beta chain was identified during a study of cytomegalovirus exposure and HLA in healthy donors. Across the whole study: Genetic ancestry analysis placed more than 80% of the 300 to 500 donors that were genotyped in the Caucasian-associated cluster.

V lost 7 bases and J lost 7, with 16 bases in between. Germline V gives CDR1 MNHNS, CDR2 SASEGT. The CDR3 runs 14 residues. This clone has a single count. Its cognate antigen is unknown. The PCR used 60 Vbeta and 13 Jbeta primers. Profiling relied on immunoSEQ multiplex PCR, and the TCRdb table lists in-frame clones only, not all of them. Found here are about 150,000 clones, about 80% of them singletons; the top ten hold approximately 4%. Findings and limits, study-wide: Among the sequence variants, a highly shared cluster was likely an artifact of sequencing. When analyzed later, a missense DCLRE1C variant was found to be linked to TCR beta V- and J-gene trimming. Beyond CMV serostatus, there was no information to go on about immune exposure.

V is TRBV6-1 and J is TRBJ1-4, with D perhaps TRBD1 (5 bases). The specimen was PBMCs. The sequence was collected from a woman aged 40 to 50 in good health and CMV-seronegative. The CDR3 DNA sequence: TGTGCCAGCACTGGGGGGTCATATCCTGAAAAACTGTTTTTT. Translation gives CASTGGSYPEKLFF.